The 7 T cell receptor beta chains listed next were all sequenced from one sample in a study of shared clonotypes between healthy human individuals (dated by TCRdb to about 2020). Library creation used the immunoSEQ multiplex PCR assay. TCRdb retrieved this table from immuneACCESS and kept in-frame rearrangements only. Not all clones are present; in checked studies, unresolved V genes account for under half, and no reason is known for the remainder. In this sample the table shows about 2 million clones, just under 95% of which occur a single time. The top ten constitute about 1.1% of the sample. CD8 naive samples were obtained by positive selection for CCR7 among CD45RO-negative cells, yielding a CD45RA+CCR7+ population from which TemRA cells were excluded. Material for sequencing was naive CD8+ T cells sorted from blood. The sample's cell subset or site, from its label and the paper: CD45RA+CCR7+. The origin of the receptors is a man younger than 30 in good health.

The genes are TRBV7-9 and TRBJ1-2; 7 bases are a match to TRBD1. Trimming cost V 1 base and J 1 base; bases outside gene matches: 3. Germline values: CDR1 SEHNR, CDR2 FQNEAQ (reference sequence). The CDR3 spans 15 residues. DNA for the CDR3: TGTGCCAGCAGCTTAGGACAGGGAGATAACTATGGCTACACCTTC. Translation gives CASSLGQGDNYGYTF.

The chain is built from TRBV9 and TRBJ2-3, with 7 bases identical to TRBD1. The CDR3 is made up of 16 amino acids. CDR1 and CDR2 from the germline V gene are SGDLS and YYNGEE. Losses at the gene ends were 0 bases for V and 2 bases for J; bases not matched to a gene: 6. In DNA form, the CDR3 reads TGTGCCAGCAGCGTAGAAGGGGGCCTTAACACAGATACGCAGTATTTT. Its translation: CASSVEGGLNTDTQYF.

This clone showed up just once. The chain couples TRBV6-5 to TRBJ2-1; D is undetermined. The CDR3 is made up of 16 amino acids. Germline values: CDR1 MNHEY, CDR2 SVGAGI. V shed 2 bases and J shed 0 bases, with 11 bases lying between them. The chain's CDR3 is CASSYGYSSSYNEQFF. The DNA for the CDR3 is TGTGCCAGCAGTTACGGGTACTCTAGCTCCTACAATGAGCAGTTCTTC.

This rearrangement joins TRBV5-1 to TRBJ2-3; tentatively, D is TRBD2 (5 bases). Germline V gene lookup returns CDR1 SGHRS and CDR2 YFSETQ. The V end lost 3 bases, the J end lost 0 bases, and 14 bases lay between the germline ends. This CDR3 comprises 16 residues. For the CDR3, the DNA is TGCGCCAGCAGCTCTTCACTAGTTTCGAGCACAGATACGCAGTATTTT. Protein sequence: CASSSSLVSSTDTQYF.

The gene calls are TRBV19 and TRBJ1-4; no firm D call. The CDR3 runs to 12 residues. Between the trimmed V and J ends, which lost 5 bases and 12 bases, there was a span of 13 bases. The germline V gene encodes CDR1 LNHDA and CDR2 SQIVND (reference sequence). CDR3: CASSRGLGELFF. The CDR3 nucleotides are TGTGCCAGTAGTCGAGGCTTGGGCGAACTGTTTTTT.

Worth noting for this clone: Distinct nucleotide sequences in the sample also encode this CDR3. The rearrangement joins TRBV4-1 to TRBJ2-1, with 7 bases that match TRBD2. This CDR3 has 16 residues. The germline CDR1 and CDR2 sequences are MGHRA and YSYEKL. After removal of 1 base from V and 1 base from J, the junction contained 4 bases not matched to a gene. CDR3 protein: CASSQAPSGSYNEQFF. The CDR3 DNA follows: TGCGCCAGCAGCCAAGCCCCTAGCGGTTCCTACAATGAGCAGTTCTTC.

The chain employs TRBV2 and TRBJ2-1; unclear D gene. The ends were cut back, 5 bases at V and 5 bases at J, with 7 bases in the middle. The length of the CDR3 is 12 residues. In germline, CDR1 is SNHLY, CDR2 FYNNEI. CDR3 sequence (DNA): TGTGCCAGCAGTCCCGTGAACAATGAGCAGTTCTTC. Translating it yields CASSPVNNEQFF.